This is a list of T cell receptor beta chains from one sample in a study of cytomegalovirus exposure and HLA in healthy donors. The method was immunoSEQ multiplex PCR; TCRdb's version includes in-frame clones alone and lacks a portion of them. The data hold approximately 170,000 clones, with over 80% observed a single time. Sample: PBMCs. Receptors originate from a boy aged 2 to 9 in good health and CMV-seronegative. Each CDR3 is given with its conserved first and last residue. A D gene is named only where the DNA matches it firmly. Clone size is not always given. Where it is, it says once, few, many or a class for expanded clones.

CDR3aa: CASSQDRGRQTLPGPDTQYF; CDR3nt: TGCGCCAGCAGCCAAGATCGAGGGCGCCAGACCCTGCCTGGTCCAGATACGCAGTATTTT; v_gene: TRBV4-3; j_gene: TRBJ2-3; abundance: once; d_gene: .
CDR3aa: CASSATGNTEAFF; CDR3nt: TGTGCCAGCAGCGCTACAGGGAACACTGAAGCTTTCTTT; v_gene: TRBV7-8; j_gene: TRBJ1-1; abundance: .; d_gene: .
CDR3aa: CASSRAPRSYNEQFF; CDR3nt: TGTGCCAGCAGCCGAGCCCCCCGCTCCTACAATGAGCAGTTCTTC; v_gene: TRBV7-8; j_gene: TRBJ2-1; abundance: .; d_gene: .
CDR3aa: CASSEDGGGELKNIQYF; CDR3nt: TGCGCCAGCAGTGAAGATGGCGGGGGGGAACTAAAAAACATTCAGTACTTC; v_gene: TRBV10-1; j_gene: TRBJ2-4; abundance: .; d_gene: TRBD2
CDR3aa: CASSSGTSGYNEQFF; CDR3nt: TGTGCCAGCAGCTCGGGGACTAGCGGGTACAATGAGCAGTTCTTC; v_gene: TRBV27; j_gene: TRBJ2-1; abundance: .; d_gene: TRBD2
CDR3aa: CASSYPSGGADEQFF; CDR3nt: TGTGCCAGCAGTTACCCTAGCGGGGGGGCGGATGAGCAGTTCTTC; v_gene: TRBV6-6; j_gene: TRBJ2-1; abundance: .; d_gene: TRBD2
CDR3aa: CASSEQFAANQPQHF; CDR3nt: TGTGCCAGCAGTGAACAGTTTGCCGCTAATCAGCCCCAGCATTTT; v_gene: TRBV2; j_gene: TRBJ1-5; abundance: .; d_gene: .
CDR3aa: CASSFGGQGYTEAFF; CDR3nt: TGTGCCAGCTCATTCGGGGGACAGGGCTACACTGAAGCTTTCTTT; v_gene: TRBV18; j_gene: TRBJ1-1; abundance: few; d_gene: TRBD1
CDR3aa: CSGMDRPLEGYTF; CDR3nt: TGCAGCGGGATGGACAGGCCCCTCGAGGGCTACACCTTC; v_gene: TRBV29-1; j_gene: TRBJ1-2; abundance: .; d_gene: TRBD1
CDR3aa: CASSLLGLAKNIQYF; CDR3nt: TGCGCCAGCAGCCTCCTGGGCCTAGCCAAAAACATTCAGTACTTC; v_gene: TRBV4-1; j_gene: TRBJ2-4; abundance: .; d_gene: .
CDR3aa: CASSMAFGEGRDQPQHF; CDR3nt: TGTGCCAGTAGTATGGCGTTCGGGGAGGGAAGGGATCAGCCCCAGCATTTT; v_gene: TRBV19; j_gene: TRBJ1-5; abundance: few; d_gene: .
CDR3aa: CASRARGTMNTEAFF; CDR3nt: TGTGCCAGCAGAGCGCGGGGAACGATGAACACTGAAGCTTTCTTT; v_gene: TRBV5-6; j_gene: TRBJ1-1; abundance: .; d_gene: .
CDR3aa: CASTLPGLKPTHRTGELFF; CDR3nt: TGTGCCAGCACCCTCCCGGGACTAAAACCAACCCACCGGACCGGGGAGCTGTTTTTT; v_gene: TRBV7-9; j_gene: TRBJ2-2; abundance: .; d_gene: TRBD2
CDR3aa: CASSIQSPSTQYF; CDR3nt: TGTGCCAGTAGTATACAGTCTCCTAGTACGCAGTATTTT; v_gene: TRBV19; j_gene: TRBJ2-3; abundance: .; d_gene: .
CDR3aa: CASSMLGQGWYGYTF; CDR3nt: TGTGCCAGTAGTATGCTGGGACAGGGGTGGTATGGCTACACCTTC; v_gene: TRBV19; j_gene: TRBJ1-2; abundance: .; d_gene: TRBD1
CDR3aa: CSVTRAGLKETQYF; CDR3nt: TGCAGCGTCACGCGGGCGGGCCTTAAGGAGACCCAGTACTTC; v_gene: TRBV29-1; j_gene: TRBJ2-5; abundance: .; d_gene: .
CDR3aa: CASSAAIDTQYF; CDR3nt: TGCGCCAGCTCGGCAGCGATCGATACGCAGTATTTT; v_gene: TRBV10-2; j_gene: TRBJ2-3; abundance: .; d_gene: .
CDR3aa: CASSLNRGQGLYGYTF; CDR3nt: TGTGCCAGCAGCTTAAATAGGGGACAGGGCCTCTATGGCTACACCTTC; v_gene: TRBV5-6; j_gene: TRBJ1-2; abundance: .; d_gene: TRBD1
CDR3aa: CASSAGEGGYGYTF; CDR3nt: TGTGCCAGCAGTGCCGGGGAAGGGGGCTATGGCTACACCTTC; v_gene: TRBV6-1; j_gene: TRBJ1-2; abundance: .; d_gene: .
CDR3aa: CASSEGGEQFF; CDR3nt: TGTGCCAGCAGTGAAGGCGGTGAGCAGTTCTTC; v_gene: TRBV2; j_gene: TRBJ2-1; abundance: .; d_gene: .
CDR3aa: CASSLGGPGTEAFF; CDR3nt: TGTGCCAGCAGTTTGGGGGGGCCCGGCACTGAAGCTTTCTTT; v_gene: TRBV6-6; j_gene: TRBJ1-1; abundance: .; d_gene: .
CDR3aa: CASCTGDSRNSPLHF; CDR3nt: TGTGCCAGCTGTACGGGAGACAGTCGTAATTCACCCCTCCACTTT; v_gene: TRBV9; j_gene: TRBJ1-6; abundance: .; d_gene: .
CDR3aa: CASSHNVRPGLGAETQYF; CDR3nt: TGTGCCAGCAGCCACAACGTCAGACCGGGACTAGGGGCGGAGACCCAGTACTTC; v_gene: TRBV5-8; j_gene: TRBJ2-5; abundance: .; d_gene: TRBD2
CDR3aa: CASSIDRKGQGLNTEAFF; CDR3nt: TGTGCCAGTAGTATAGATCGTAAGGGACAGGGACTGAACACTGAAGCTTTCTTT; v_gene: TRBV19; j_gene: TRBJ1-1; abundance: .; d_gene: TRBD1
CDR3aa: CASSLHQGSTEAFF; CDR3nt: TGTGCCAGCAGCTTACATCAGGGCTCCACTGAAGCTTTCTTT; v_gene: TRBV7-9; j_gene: TRBJ1-1; abundance: .; d_gene: .
CDR3aa: CASSAVSGDGANVLTF; CDR3nt: TGTGCCAGCAGCGCCGTGTCAGGGGATGGGGCCAACGTCCTGACTTTC; v_gene: TRBV6-6; j_gene: TRBJ2-6; abundance: .; d_gene: .
CDR3aa: CAWSGDLPGNIQYF; CDR3nt: TGTGCCTGGAGTGGAGACTTGCCGGGGAACATTCAGTACTTC; v_gene: TRBV30; j_gene: TRBJ2-4; abundance: .; d_gene: .
CDR3aa: CASSLLPGLMQETQYF; CDR3nt: TGTGCCAGCAGCTTATTACCAGGGTTGATGCAAGAGACCCAGTACTTC; v_gene: TRBV7-2; j_gene: TRBJ2-5; abundance: .; d_gene: .
CDR3aa: CASSLTSGPGSEQFF; CDR3nt: TGCGCCAGCAGCTTGACTAGCGGGCCAGGGAGTGAGCAGTTCTTC; v_gene: TRBV5-1; j_gene: TRBJ2-1; abundance: .; d_gene: TRBD2
CDR3aa: CASSSVSRDRGYEQFF; CDR3nt: TGTGCCAGCAGCTCCGTCAGCCGGGACAGGGGGTATGAGCAGTTCTTC; v_gene: TRBV7-9; j_gene: TRBJ2-1; abundance: .; d_gene: TRBD1
CDR3aa: CASSTIMTSGRGNEQFF; CDR3nt: TGTGCCAGCAGCACCATAATGACTAGCGGGAGGGGGAATGAGCAGTTCTTC; v_gene: TRBV7-2; j_gene: TRBJ2-1; abundance: .; d_gene: TRBD2
CDR3aa: CASSMGQTGELFF; CDR3nt: TGCGCCAGCAGTATGGGGCAGACCGGGGAGCTGTTTTTT; v_gene: TRBV5-1; j_gene: TRBJ2-2; abundance: .; d_gene: .
CDR3aa: CASSLSDRLGNTEAFF; CDR3nt: TGTGCCAGCAGTTTAAGCGACAGGCTCGGGAACACTGAAGCTTTCTTT; v_gene: TRBV27; j_gene: TRBJ1-1; abundance: .; d_gene: .
CDR3aa: CASRDRGNEKLFF; CDR3nt: TGTGCCAGCAGGGACAGGGGGAATGAAAAACTGTTTTTT; v_gene: TRBV6-6; j_gene: TRBJ1-4; abundance: .; d_gene: TRBD1
CDR3aa: CASSPGGNSNQPQHF; CDR3nt: TGTGCCAGCAGCCCCGGGGGGAATAGCAATCAGCCCCAGCATTTT; v_gene: TRBV5-6; j_gene: TRBJ1-5; abundance: .; d_gene: .
CDR3aa: CSVRTGLNTGELFF; CDR3nt: TGCAGCGTAAGGACAGGCTTGAACACCGGGGAGCTGTTTTTT; v_gene: TRBV29-1; j_gene: TRBJ2-2; abundance: .; d_gene: TRBD1
CDR3aa: CASSLKQYNEQFF; CDR3nt: TGTGCCAGCAGCCTAAAGCAATACAATGAGCAGTTCTTC; v_gene: TRBV14; j_gene: TRBJ2-1; abundance: once; d_gene: .
CDR3aa: CASSQGIGRADSNEKLFF; CDR3nt: TGCGCCAGCAGCCAAGGAATAGGCAGGGCTGATTCTAATGAAAAACTGTTTTTT; v_gene: TRBV4-3; j_gene: TRBJ1-4; abundance: .; d_gene: .
CDR3aa: CASSLYRLSDGYTF; CDR3nt: TGCGCCAGCAGCTTGTACCGGCTTAGCGATGGCTACACCTTC; v_gene: TRBV5-1; j_gene: TRBJ1-2; abundance: .; d_gene: .
CDR3aa: CSVEEWGGDNGYTF; CDR3nt: TGCAGCGTTGAAGAGTGGGGGGGTGACAATGGCTACACCTTC; v_gene: TRBV29-1; j_gene: TRBJ1-2; abundance: .; d_gene: .
CDR3aa: CASSLAGGAGEKLFF; CDR3nt: TGTGCCAGCAGCTTAGCCGGGGGGGCAGGTGAAAAACTGTTTTTT; v_gene: TRBV7-2; j_gene: TRBJ1-4; abundance: .; d_gene: .
CDR3aa: CSVEVPAGIYNEQFF; CDR3nt: TGCAGCGTTGAAGTTCCTGCAGGGATCTACAATGAGCAGTTCTTC; v_gene: TRBV29-1; j_gene: TRBJ2-1; abundance: .; d_gene: .
CDR3aa: CASSPRQETQYF; CDR3nt: TGTGCCTCCAGTCCCCGCCAAGAGACCCAGTACTTC; v_gene: TRBV7-2; j_gene: TRBJ2-5; abundance: .; d_gene: .
CDR3aa: CASSQQGDQPQHF; CDR3nt: TGTGCCAGCAGCCAACAGGGTGATCAGCCCCAGCATTTT; v_gene: TRBV7-9; j_gene: TRBJ1-5; abundance: .; d_gene: .
CDR3aa: CASSPGTGNNGNTIYF; CDR3nt: TGTGCCAGCAGCCCTGGGACAGGGAATAACGGAAACACCATATATTTT; v_gene: TRBV6-6; j_gene: TRBJ1-3; abundance: .; d_gene: TRBD1
CDR3aa: CASSPTGVGGSRYNEQFF; CDR3nt: TGTGCCAGCAGCCCCACGGGGGTCGGCGGGAGCCGCTACAATGAGCAGTTCTTC; v_gene: TRBV5-4; j_gene: TRBJ2-1; abundance: .; d_gene: TRBD2
CDR3aa: CAWRREGPYNEQFF; CDR3nt: TGTGCCTGGAGGCGGGAGGGACCGTACAATGAGCAGTTCTTC; v_gene: TRBV30; j_gene: TRBJ2-1; abundance: .; d_gene: TRBD2
CDR3aa: CASSWTSGSEQYF; CDR3nt: TGTGCCAGCAGCTGGACTAGCGGGAGCGAGCAGTACTTC; v_gene: TRBV7-2; j_gene: TRBJ2-7; abundance: .; d_gene: TRBD2
CDR3aa: CASSLDRISYNEQFF; CDR3nt: TGTGCCAGCAGCCTGGACAGGATCTCCTACAATGAGCAGTTCTTC; v_gene: TRBV7-8; j_gene: TRBJ2-1; abundance: .; d_gene: TRBD1
CDR3aa: CASSLARGQASHNEQFF; CDR3nt: TGTGCCAGCAGCTTAGCGCGGGGTCAAGCATCCCACAATGAGCAGTTCTTC; v_gene: TRBV7-2; j_gene: TRBJ2-1; abundance: .; d_gene: .
CDR3aa: CASSMLRNNSPLHF; CDR3nt: TGTGCCAGTAGTATGTTGAGGAATAATTCACCCCTCCACTTT; v_gene: TRBV19; j_gene: TRBJ1-6; abundance: .; d_gene: .
CDR3aa: CASSPSGDYNEQFF; CDR3nt: TGTGCCAGTAGTCCTAGCGGGGACTACAATGAGCAGTTCTTC; v_gene: TRBV19; j_gene: TRBJ2-1; abundance: .; d_gene: TRBD2
CDR3aa: CASSRGTSGRLNEQFF; CDR3nt: TGTGCCAGCAGCCGAGGGACTAGCGGGAGGCTCAATGAGCAGTTCTTC; v_gene: TRBV5-4; j_gene: TRBJ2-1; abundance: .; d_gene: TRBD2
CDR3aa: CASSITGGTEAFF; CDR3nt: TGTGCCAGTAGTATCACAGGGGGCACTGAAGCTTTCTTT; v_gene: TRBV19; j_gene: TRBJ1-1; abundance: .; d_gene: TRBD1
CDR3aa: CASSPGQGRGYTF; CDR3nt: TGTGCCAGCAGTCCGGGACAGGGTAGGGGCTACACCTTC; v_gene: TRBV27; j_gene: TRBJ1-2; abundance: .; d_gene: TRBD1
CDR3aa: CASSLFGKETQYF; CDR3nt: TGTGCCAGCAGCTTGTTCGGGAAAGAGACCCAGTACTTC; v_gene: TRBV7-9; j_gene: TRBJ2-5; abundance: .; d_gene: .
CDR3aa: CASRVRGTEAFF; CDR3nt: TGTGCCAGCAGGGTCCGGGGCACTGAAGCTTTCTTT; v_gene: TRBV2; j_gene: TRBJ1-1; abundance: .; d_gene: .